Presented here are 21 T cell receptor beta chains from one specimen sequenced in a study of blood T cell repertoires in COVID-19. The repertoire was sequenced with immunoSEQ multiplex PCR; TCRdb's copy has only in-frame clones and lacks some. The sample shows tens of thousands of clones, 84% of them seen only once. Input material: peripheral blood. These receptors originate from a human donor in a cohort sampled during active COVID-19.

This rearrangement joins TRBV19 to TRBJ1-1; no clear D gene. V lost 3 bases to trimming and J lost 3 bases, with 8 bases between them. The CDR3 runs to 13 residues. CDR1 and CDR2 (germline): LNHDA, SQIVND (reference sequence). This CDR3 reads CASSMTVDTEAFF. The CDR3, as DNA: TGTGCCAGTAGTATGACTGTTGACACTGAAGCTTTCTTT.

V is TRBV11-2 and J is TRBJ2-1, with 8 bases aligning to TRBD2. This CDR3 has 15 residues. Unmatched junction bases numbered 6, after V lost 4 bases and J lost 4 bases. Per germline, CDR1 SGHAT and CDR2 FQNNGV. The CDR3, as DNA: TGTGCCAGCAGCTCCACTAGCGGCTTTTACAATGAGCAGTTCTTC. Its translation: CASSSTSGFYNEQFF.

The genes are TRBV6-5 and TRBJ2-5; 10 bases fit TRBD2. V gave up 9 bases and J gave up 0 bases; unmatched junction bases: 7. The CDR3 is 15 amino acids. Germline CDR1 reads MNHEY; CDR2 reads SVGAGI. The CDR3 is CASPSSGGYQETQYF. In DNA form, the CDR3 reads TGTGCCAGTCCATCTAGCGGGGGCTACCAAGAGACCCAGTACTTC.

The chain's CDR3 is CASSSGGTGLSEQYF. CDR3 nucleotides: TGTGCCAGCAGCTCAGGCGGGACAGGGCTTTCCGAGCAGTACTTC. The V and J genes are TRBV7-2 and TRBJ2-7; 9 positions agree with TRBD1. In germline, CDR1 is SGHTA, CDR2 FQGNSA. This CDR3 is 15 amino acids long. Unmatched junction bases numbered 10, after V lost 4 bases and J lost 6 bases.

The rearrangement uses TRBV14 and TRBJ2-3, with 13 bases matching TRBD2. The CDR3 is made up of 21 amino acids. V shed 0 bases and J 2 bases; nucleotides not matched to a gene: 14. Germline V gives CDR1 SGHDN, CDR2 FVKESK. This CDR3 is CASSQEGRQAGLAGVTDTQYF. The CDR3, as DNA: TGTGCCAGCAGCCAAGAAGGGAGACAGGCCGGACTAGCGGGAGTCACAGATACGCAGTATTTT.

V and J are TRBV3-1 (or the pseudogene TRBV3-2) and TRBJ2-5, with TRBD2 matching 7 bases. The CDR3 loop spans 14 amino acids. The junction had 3 bases not matched to a gene; V was cut back by 4 bases and J by 1 base. Germline V gives CDR1 LGHDT, CDR2 YNNKEL (reference sequence). CDR3 DNA: TGTGCCAGCAGCCCCAGCGGGATCCAAGAGACCCAGTACTTC. Protein product: CASSPSGIQETQYF.

The chain combines TRBV28 with TRBJ1-5, with 7 bases identical to TRBD1. The CDR3 totals 15 residues. With 5 bases clipped from V and 7 bases from J, the junction kept 11 bases outside the gene matches. Germline V gene data show CDR1 as MDHEN and CDR2 as SYDVKM. CDR3 bases: TGTGCCAGCAGTCCCTCTCGACAGGGACGACAGCCCCAGCATTTT. Protein product: CASSPSRQGRQPQHF.

The CDR3 loop reads CASSLTTPTSKGNQPQHF. CDR3 DNA: TGTGCCAGCAGCTTAACCACTCCCACCTCGAAAGGCAATCAGCCCCAGCATTTT. The chain is built from TRBV7-9 and TRBJ1-5; no firm D call. The CDR3 is made up of 18 amino acids. Germline lookup yields CDR1 SEHNR and CDR2 FQNEAQ (reference sequence). The germline V and J ends were trimmed by 2 bases and 2 bases, with 19 bases remaining between them.

V usage is TRBV5-8 and J usage is TRBJ2-6; possibly TRBD2 for D (6 bases). V was clipped by 10 bases and J by 2 bases, with 13 bases between them. The CDR3 runs to 14 residues. Germline V CDR1 and CDR2: SGHTS, YDEGEE. In nucleotides, the CDR3 is TGTGCCTTTGAGCGGGCGGCTGGGGCCAACGTCCTGACTTTC. The encoded protein is CAFERAAGANVLTF.

The chain couples TRBV3-1 (or the pseudogene TRBV3-2) to TRBJ2-1, with 10 bases aligning to TRBD2. The CDR3 sequence is 16 residues long. CDR1 and CDR2 from the germline V gene are LGHDT and YNNKEL (reference sequence). V gave up 5 bases and J gave up 6 bases; unmatched junction bases: 10. CDR3 amino acids: CASSSFQRGGRNEQFF. The CDR3 DNA sequence: TGTGCCAGCAGCAGCTTCCAGCGGGGGGGTCGCAATGAGCAGTTCTTC.

Here the CDR3 reads CASSDSVGGNQPQHF. CDR3 in DNA: TGTGCCAGCAGTGACTCGGTTGGGGGGAATCAGCCCCAGCATTTT. The chain has TRBV6-4 and TRBJ1-5; tentatively, D is TRBD1 (5 bases). Germline CDR1 MRHNA, CDR2 SNTAGT. The CDR3 runs 15 residues. Trimming removed 0 bases from V and 4 bases from J, with 10 bases in between.

This chain uses TRBV2 with TRBJ2-1; TRBD2 matches 7 bases. J was trimmed by 3 bases and V by 0 bases; bases with no gene match: 5. The CDR3 is 16 residues long. The germline CDR1 and CDR2 sequences are SNHLY and FYNNEI. The CDR3 coding sequence is TGTGCCAGCAGTGAAGCGGGAGGGACTCTCTACAATGAGCAGTTCTTC. This codes for CASSEAGGTLYNEQFF. The full variable domain, in which reference TRBV2 and TRBJ2-1 provide the parts outside the CDR3, is EPEVTQTPSHQVTQMGQEVILRCVPISNHLYFYWYRQILGQKVEFLVSFYNNEISEKSEIFDDQFSVERPDGSNFTLKIRSTKLEDSAMYFCASSEAGGTLYNEQFFGPGTRLTVL.

In its sample, this clone was seen a few times. V and J are TRBV23-1 and TRBJ2-7; perhaps TRBD2 as D (6 bases). TRBV23-1 carries the ORF label, with uncertain function. Trimming shortened V by 6 bases and J by 2 bases, and 20 bases separated the two germline ends. The CDR3 is made up of 16 amino acids. The chain's CDR3 is CASSLLPGRETYEQYF. The CDR3 DNA reads TGCGCCAGCAGCCTCTTGCCGGGACGGGAGACCTACGAGCAGTACTTC.

CDR3 amino acids: CASGAESGYTF. The CDR3 bases are TGTGCCAGCGGGGCGGAGTCTGGCTACACCTTC. This chain connects TRBV2 to TRBJ1-2; D is perhaps TRBD1 (5 bases). V was cut by 8 bases and J by 7 bases, with 11 bases left in between. Germline-derived CDR1 and CDR2 are SNHLY and FYNNEI. This CDR3 contains 11 residues. The full variable domain, its missing parts supplied by reference TRBV2 and TRBJ1-2, is EPEVTQTPSHQVTQMGQEVILRCVPISNHLYFYWYRQILGQKVEFLVSFYNNEISEKSEIFDDQFSVERPDGSNFTLKIRSTKLEDSAMYFCASGAESGYTFGSGTRLTVV.

The chain employs TRBV7-9 and TRBJ1-1, with no clear D. V was trimmed by 5 bases and J by 4 bases, leaving 17 bases between them. The CDR3 has 15 residues. Germline V gene sequence: CDR1 SEHNR, CDR2 FQNEAQ (reference sequence). CDR3 nucleotide sequence: TGTGCCAGCAGCACCTACCCAGAGGGTTTCACTGAAGCTTTCTTT. This translates into CASSTYPEGFTEAFF.

The chain has TRBV5-4 and TRBJ1-1, with D possibly being TRBD1 (6 bases). The germline V gene encodes CDR1 SGHNT and CDR2 YYREEE (reference sequence). The V gene lost 1 base and the J gene lost 4 bases, with 8 bases spanning the gap. This CDR3 comprises 13 residues. DNA for the CDR3: TGTGCCAGCAGCTTGCAGGGGACCACTGAAGCTTTCTTT. It yields the protein CASSLQGTTEAFF.

The J gene is TRBJ2-1, the V gene TRBV9; possible D gene TRBD2, 6 bases. Trimming left V 0 bases short and J 9 bases short, with 10 bases between. From germline, CDR1 is SGDLS and CDR2 YYNGEE. The CDR3 contains 13 residues. The CDR3 nucleotides are TGTGCCAGCAGCGTAGATCGGGGGAGTGAGCAGTTCTTC. It translates to CASSVDRGSEQFF.

The genes are TRBV5-8 and TRBJ2-7; D remains ambiguous. The CDR3 extends over 11 amino acids. CDR1 and CDR2 from the germline V gene are SGHTS and YDEGEE. V shed 0 bases and J shed 12 bases, with 10 bases lying between them. CDR3 loop: CASSLGYPRYF. DNA for the CDR3: TGTGCCAGCAGCTTGGGTTATCCTCGGTACTTC.

This sequence joins TRBV2 and TRBJ2-6, with a weak D call TRBD2 (6 bases). Germline CDR1 and CDR2: SNHLY and FYNNEI. The CDR3 has 17 residues. Trimming pared 1 base from V and 3 bases from J, leaving 13 bases between. Here the CDR3 DNA reads TGTGCCAGCAGTGAAGGGCAGGGAGGCCTTGGGGCCAACGTCCTGACTTTC. Its protein is CASSEGQGGLGANVLTF.

The chain links TRBV9 to TRBJ1-5; no clear D. Trimming took 0 bases from V and 0 from J, leaving 7 bases between them. Germline lookup yields CDR1 SGDLS and CDR2 YYNGEE. This CDR3 is 15 amino acids long. In nucleotides, the CDR3 is TGTGCCAGCAGCGTAGAGAGGGATAGCAATCAGCCCCAGCATTTT. Translating it yields CASSVERDSNQPQHF.

The gene calls are TRBV10-1 and TRBJ2-3; D gene unclear. Germline CDR1 reads WNHNN; CDR2 reads SYGVQD (reference sequence). CDR3 length: 12 residues. Trimming took off 3 bases at V and 5 bases at J, with 6 bases between the two ends. CDR3 coding DNA: TGCGCCAGCAGTGAACAGAGAGATACGCAGTATTTT. Translating gives CASSEQRDTQYF.